A selection of T cell receptor beta chains follows, all from one sample in a study of blood T cell repertoires in COVID-19. Libraries were prepared by immunoSEQ multiplex PCR; TCRdb keeps only in-frame clonotypes and omits some of them. The sample yields roughly 340,000 clones, more than 80% seen once. The sample comprised PBMCs or T cells enriched from blood (not recorded which). These receptors were obtained from a man younger than 35 who had recovered from COVID-19. Each CDR3 is given with its conserved first and last residue. Each record gives: clone size, V gene, CDR3 length, J gene, D gene, CDR3 protein, CDR3 DNA. A D gene is named only where the DNA matches it firmly. The size of a clone is reported for some rows only, either as once, few or many, or as a class for expanded clones.

NA	TRBV10-3	15	TRBJ1-5	NA	CAISPGGGINQPQHF	TGTGCCATCAGCCCCGGCGGCGGGATCAATCAGCCCCAGCATTTT
once	TRBV11-3	13	TRBJ2-5	NA	CASSQTAQETQYF	TGTGCCAGCAGCCAGACAGCACAAGAGACCCAGTACTTC
NA	TRBV5-1	18	TRBJ1-6	TRBD1	CASSLRVKGTGNNSPLHF	TGCGCCAGCAGCTTGCGGGTGAAAGGGACAGGGAATAATTCACCCCTCCACTTT
once	TRBV4-1	16	TRBJ1-1	TRBD1	CASSQDPGTANTEAFF	TGCGCCAGCAGCCAAGATCCCGGGACAGCGAACACTGAAGCTTTCTTT
NA	TRBV11-2	13	TRBJ2-3	NA	CASSLAGTDTQYF	TGTGCCAGCAGCTTAGCAGGCACAGATACGCAGTATTTT
NA	TRBV3-1/TRBV3-2	17	TRBJ2-1	TRBD2	CASSQRLAGVTYNEQFF	TGTGCCAGCAGCCAAAGACTAGCGGGCGTCACTTACAATGAGCAGTTCTTC
NA	TRBV4-3	17	TRBJ2-5	TRBD1	CASSQDLADRGGETQYF	TGCGCCAGCAGCCAAGATCTCGCGGACAGGGGGGGGGAGACCCAGTACTTC
NA	TRBV2	13	TRBJ1-1	NA	CASSRRAYTEAFF	TGTGCCAGCAGTCGCAGGGCTTACACTGAAGCTTTCTTT
once	TRBV5-6	15	TRBJ1-4	NA	CASSLAAGGGEKLFF	TGTGCCAGCAGCTTGGCTGCGGGGGGCGGTGAAAAACTGTTTTTT
NA	TRBV19	16	TRBJ2-7	TRBD2	CASSIDTGGTPSKQYF	TGTGCCAGTAGTATAGATACGGGGGGGACCCCGAGCAAGCAGTACTTC
NA	TRBV13	15	TRBJ2-1	TRBD1	CASSPDRGSYNEQFF	TGTGCCAGCAGCCCGGACAGGGGATCCTACAATGAGCAGTTCTTC
NA	TRBV15	16	TRBJ2-5	TRBD2	CATSIDSGRGSETQYF	TGTGCCACCAGCATAGATAGCGGGAGAGGTTCAGAGACCCAGTACTTC
NA	TRBV19	15	TRBJ2-7	TRBD1	CASSSPGQPHYEQYF	TGTGCCAGTAGTTCACCGGGACAGCCTCATTACGAGCAGTACTTC